Sequencing of this T cell receptor beta chain was carried out in a study of PD-1 blockade in classical Hodgkin lymphoma (dated by TCRdb to between 2020 and 2021). Looking at the study overall: Nivolumab dosing was 3 mg/kg intravenously every 2 weeks, continuing until either disease progression or unacceptable toxicity. To define a peripheral blood immune signature of response to PD-1 blockade in classical Hodgkin lymphoma, the study combined TCR beta sequencing with CyTOF.

The germline V gene yields MDHEN for CDR1 and SYDVKM for CDR2. Including cysteine and phenylalanine, the CDR3 has 16 amino acids. Of the read, only the CDR3 DNA is kept; its 48 bases are in frame from base 1. V sheds 4 bases and J sheds 0 bases, leaving 13 bases between their ends. General study outcomes and caveats: Diversity was lower in patients who began nivolumab less than 1 year after ASCT, so these patients were left out of later analyses to avoid confounding by immune reconstitution. Trial patients with a complete response had baseline diversity similar to that of newly diagnosed patients, while partial responders and progressors had significantly lower diversity. By C4D1, a significant rise was seen in CD4+ TCR diversity but not in CD8+ TCR diversity (p=0.0027 vs p=0.16), and the rise was most apparent among complete responders (p=0.02). Baseline TCR diversity was reported as lower in newly diagnosed patients than in healthy donors, and lower still in relapsed/refractory patients. Only a single clinical trial cohort was studied, and what caused the repertoire differences, possibly disease activity or prior therapy, remained undefined.

A remark on this clone: Its antigen target is currently unknown. No quality values exist for individual bases; no much larger clone is one base distant.

Genomic DNA was extracted with the Qiagen DNeasy kit from unsorted PBMCs and from negatively selected CD4+ and CD8+ fractions. TCR beta CDR3 regions were amplified by immunoSEQ multiplex PCR using primers annealing to V and J segments. A synthetic immune receptor repertoire was used to minimize amplification bias, and any remaining bias was removed computationally after sequencing. Regarding the original processing steps: Repertoire diversity was quantified as the Shannon entropy index using custom Python scripts. Unsorted, CD4+ and CD8+ repertoires were analyzed separately, except for combined analyses in which CD4+ and CD8+ sequences were merged in silico. Clonal expansion was defined as at least a 2-fold frequency increase after treatment relative to C1D1, with a pseudocount of 0.5 for undetected baseline clones. Clones with 0 or 1 copy at C1D1 were defined as singleton clones, while clones with 2 or more copies were defined as non-singleton clones. By matching protein sequences in sorted samples from the same patient, clones expanded in unsorted samples were annotated as CD4+, CD8+ or unknown. Wilcoxon tests on paired samples were used to test changes in diversity from C1D1 to C4D1. This immuneACCESS table, as held by TCRdb, lists in-frame sequences with V and J called but not all clones. Of the missing ones, under half trace to an unresolved V gene in checked studies; the others have no known cause. V and J calls and clone size are as listed in that table; D and trimming were resolved from the DNA. The sample yields tens of thousands of clones; roughly 80% were counted once. About a fifth of the sample goes to the ten largest clones.

Taken with the paper, the label for time point translates to: cycle 4 day 1 (C4D1), after around six weeks of nivolumab. All trial patients had relapsed after autologous stem cell transplantation, with cohorts A, B and C differing in prior brentuximab vedotin exposure. The trial cohort comprised roughly 50 patients with relapsed/refractory classical Hodgkin lymphoma whose best overall responses were complete response, partial response or progressive disease. Trial patients were treated with single-agent nivolumab in the multi-cohort phase II CheckMate 205 trial. Best overall response was determined by an independent review committee according to the 2007 International Working Group response criteria. Trial PBMCs were collected just before the start of nivolumab (C1D1) and during therapy at cycle 2 day 1 and cycle 4 day 1. Peripheral blood was collected in 8 mL Vacutainer Cell Preparation Tubes, from which PBMCs were isolated by centrifugation and then cryopreserved.

This clonotype was sampled from a human donor with classical Hodgkin lymphoma. The chain links TRBV28 with TRBJ1-5; the D segment could be TRBD1, given 6 matching bases. The sample consisted of peripheral blood mononuclear cells (PBMCs), taken before the fourth cycle of nivolumab. CDR3 region: CASSSGGADSNQPQHF. DNA sequence: TGTGCCAGCAGTTCCGGGGGGGCAGATAGCAATCAGCCCCAGCATTTT. The CDR3 plus the reference TRBV28 and TRBJ1-5 genes for the other parts give the full variable domain: DVKVTQSSRYLVKRTGEKVFLECVQDMDHENMFWYRQDPGLGLRLIYFSYDVKMKEKGDIPEGYSVSREKKERFSLILESASTNQTSMYLCASSSGGADSNQPQHFGDGTRLSIL.